The text below deals with one T cell receptor (beta chain). Its target is unknown. Graft donor-derived T-allo10 cells were described as host-alloantigen-specific, anergic, and alloantigen-specifically suppressive. The record originates from a study of type 1 regulatory T cells. For the study at large: This in vitro CD4 product, T-allo10, is enriched for Tr1 cells and alloantigen-specific.

The J segment lost 6 bases and the V segment lost 5 bases, leaving 8 bases of the junction unmatched. Germline V gene sequence: CDR1 MNHEY, CDR2 SMNVEV (reference sequence). This CDR3 contains 15 residues. TCRdb passed the reads through MiXCR, listing each CDR3 protein once. The sample has roughly 67,000 distinct CDR3 sequences, 55% to 80% seen once; the top ten hold around 7.6%. The source of this sequence is a human donor in good health. The rearrangement joins TRBV27 to TRBJ2-7, with 12 bases matching TRBD2. Sequencing input: cultured T cells, either the whole culture or a sorted T cell fraction (not recorded which). As for subset: Tr1-enriched cell product generated in vitro against host alloantigens. The CDR3 reads CASSRTSGVPGEQYF. The CDR3 DNA is TGTGCCAGCAGTAGGACTAGCGGGGTTCCGGGCGAGCAGTACTTC.